A selection of T cell receptor beta chains follows, all from one sample in a study of T and B cells in COVID-19 patients. TCRdb passed the multiplex PCR reads through MiXCR, listing each CDR3 protein once. The sample holds thousands of distinct CDR3 sequences, under 30% seen once. Sequenced: blood. These receptors were obtained from a human donor with active COVID-19. The CDR3 runs from the conserved cysteine through the conserved F or W. Size tells how often a clone was seen (once, few, many) or the class of an expanded clone, and some rows leave it out.

v_gene: TRBV18
abundance: medium-sized
j_gene: TRBJ2-1
CDR3aa: CASSPVSGGNNEQFF

v_gene: TRBV12-3/TRBV12-4
abundance: -
j_gene: TRBJ1-3
CDR3aa: CASSLTVSGNTIYF

v_gene: TRBV19
abundance: -
j_gene: TRBJ2-5
CDR3aa: CASSGPGTGEETQYF

v_gene: TRBV19
abundance: -
j_gene: TRBJ2-1
CDR3aa: CASSIPSGGEEFF

v_gene: TRBV6-1
abundance: few
j_gene: TRBJ2-5
CDR3aa: CASRLTGGRETQYF

v_gene: TRBV6-2/TRBV6-3
abundance: -
j_gene: TRBJ1-1
CDR3aa: CASSYTGPNTEAFF

v_gene: TRBV9
abundance: -
j_gene: TRBJ2-4
CDR3aa: CASSVGGGNIQYF

v_gene: TRBV19
abundance: medium-sized
j_gene: TRBJ2-1
CDR3aa: CASSTRIGQGYNEQFF

v_gene: TRBV13
abundance: medium-sized
j_gene: TRBJ1-6
CDR3aa: CASSLANISPLHF

v_gene: TRBV13
abundance: -
j_gene: TRBJ1-4
CDR3aa: CASRVANEKLFF

v_gene: TRBV6-4
abundance: -
j_gene: TRBJ1-1
CDR3aa: CASRRDRGTEAFF

v_gene: TRBV13
abundance: few
j_gene: TRBJ1-3
CDR3aa: CASSLGPGRADSGNTIYF

v_gene: TRBV5-4
abundance: -
j_gene: TRBJ1-4
CDR3aa: CASSLRAGPEGEKLFF

v_gene: TRBV6-5
abundance: few
j_gene: TRBJ1-5
CDR3aa: CASSLGQDSNQPQHF

v_gene: TRBV6-2/TRBV6-3
abundance: few
j_gene: TRBJ1-1
CDR3aa: CASSLAGEETEAFF

v_gene: TRBV5-1
abundance: -
j_gene: TRBJ1-5
CDR3aa: CASSSESGGQPQHF

v_gene: TRBV6-1
abundance: medium-sized
j_gene: TRBJ2-3
CDR3aa: CASSESGVSTDTQYF

v_gene: TRBV27
abundance: -
j_gene: TRBJ2-5
CDR3aa: CASSLSSSGGPSQYF

v_gene: TRBV6-5
abundance: -
j_gene: TRBJ1-1
CDR3aa: CASSYRTENTEAFF

v_gene: TRBV12-3/TRBV12-4
abundance: few
j_gene: TRBJ1-2
CDR3aa: CASTPTGTNYGYTF

v_gene: TRBV12-3/TRBV12-4
abundance: few
j_gene: TRBJ1-6
CDR3aa: CASSLAGGGKRINSPLHF

v_gene: TRBV6-5
abundance: few
j_gene: TRBJ1-5
CDR3aa: CASSWTGLGQPQHF

v_gene: TRBV18
abundance: medium-sized
j_gene: TRBJ2-5
CDR3aa: CASSPNGETQYF

v_gene: TRBV14
abundance: few
j_gene: TRBJ2-7
CDR3aa: CASSQEQGLTYEQYF

v_gene: TRBV18
abundance: medium-sized
j_gene: TRBJ1-3
CDR3aa: CASSPLEVSDTSGNTIYF

v_gene: TRBV18
abundance: -
j_gene: TRBJ1-1
CDR3aa: CASSPPTPATNTEAFF

v_gene: TRBV12-3/TRBV12-4
abundance: few
j_gene: TRBJ2-2
CDR3aa: CASSLGTGGPGELFF

v_gene: TRBV25-1
abundance: -
j_gene: TRBJ1-2
CDR3aa: CVSSGFQETLYGYTF

v_gene: TRBV12-3/TRBV12-4
abundance: few
j_gene: TRBJ1-5
CDR3aa: CASSLGGGQPQHF

v_gene: TRBV15
abundance: few
j_gene: TRBJ1-5
CDR3aa: CATSRDLGQTGGNQPQHF

v_gene: TRBV5-6
abundance: medium-sized
j_gene: TRBJ1-6
CDR3aa: CASSLAGSSPLHF

v_gene: TRBV18
abundance: -
j_gene: TRBJ1-2
CDR3aa: CASSPPGTARYGYTF

v_gene: TRBV5-1
abundance: -
j_gene: TRBJ1-1
CDR3aa: CASSISQQLNTEAFF

v_gene: TRBV4-2
abundance: few
j_gene: TRBJ2-1
CDR3aa: CASSQRISGGYNEQFF

v_gene: TRBV24-1
abundance: once
j_gene: TRBJ1-1
CDR3aa: CATQPGPYSEAFF

v_gene: TRBV19
abundance: medium-sized
j_gene: TRBJ2-3
CDR3aa: CASSIPAGDTQYF

v_gene: TRBV5-1
abundance: few
j_gene: TRBJ1-3
CDR3aa: CASSETGNTIYF

v_gene: TRBV5-4
abundance: few
j_gene: TRBJ1-6
CDR3aa: CASSFEGPYNSPLHF

v_gene: TRBV29-1
abundance: medium-sized
j_gene: TRBJ1-2
CDR3aa: CSVGTGINYGYTF

v_gene: TRBV12-3/TRBV12-4
abundance: medium-sized
j_gene: TRBJ2-1
CDR3aa: CASRTTSGNYNEQFF

v_gene: TRBV28
abundance: few
j_gene: TRBJ2-2
CDR3aa: CASSLVGGYTGELFF

v_gene: TRBV4-1
abundance: -
j_gene: TRBJ2-1
CDR3aa: CASSQRLQGLYNEQFF

v_gene: TRBV7-2
abundance: -
j_gene: TRBJ2-5
CDR3aa: CASSLAGTAKETQYF